This T cell receptor (beta chain) was obtained from a study of long-term antiretroviral therapy in people with HIV. General study findings and limits: Controls showed broader CDR3 length ranges than did the HIV repertoires.

V lost 8 bases, J lost 3 bases, and 7 bases lay in between. There are 12 residues in the CDR3. Germline V gene data show CDR1 as SNHLY and CDR2 as FYNNEI. A word on this clone: Its cognate antigen is unknown.

A minimum of one pre-ART and two post-ART PBMC samples existed for each donor. Until DNA extraction, the samples held between roughly 0.9-10 million cryopreserved PBMC. Survey level was the resolution at which the v3.0 immunoSEQ assay ran. Produced via immunoSEQ multiplex PCR; TCRdb's table is partial and in-frame only. The repertoire holds approximately 20,000 clones, about 91% seen once, with approximately 3.7% in the top ten. This sequence joins TRBV2 and TRBJ1-4, with D uncertain. This material consisted of unsorted PBMCs, taken 2.1 years after starting antiretroviral therapy. The origin of this receptor is a man younger than 35 with HIV. CDR3 in DNA: TGTGCCAGCCGACGGTCTAATGAAAAACTGTTTTTT. Protein: CASRRSNEKLFF.